The 30 T cell receptor beta chains below come from one sample, sequenced in a study of T-cell memory formation after mild COVID-19. TCRdb reprocessed the 5' RACE reads with MiXCR, giving one entry per CDR3 protein. The table includes about 210,000 distinct CDR3 sequences, over 9.5% detected once. Specimen: PBMCs or a T cell subset sorted from them (not recorded which). The source of these receptors is a man aged 18 to 29 who had mild COVID-19 (a few samples of this study predate the infection). Cell type and time point are not known.

This clonotype came up a few times. The chain has TRBV7-2 and TRBJ1-5; perhaps TRBD1 as D (6 bases). Germline V gives CDR1 SGHTA, CDR2 FQGNSA. The CDR3 spans 16 residues. Trimming pared 0 bases from V and 7 bases from J, leaving 16 bases between. The CDR3 here is CASSLAGALGGQPQHF. CDR3 nucleotide sequence: TGTGCCAGCAGCTTAGCGGGGGCCCTCGGGGGACAGCCCCAGCATTTT.

This clonotype was observed a handful of times. The rearrangement links TRBV20-1 to TRBJ1-2; D gene unclear. The CDR3 totals 12 residues. V was pared by 3 bases and J by 3 bases, with 8 bases between. From germline, CDR1 is DFQATT and CDR2 SNEGSKA (reference sequence). This CDR3 is CSASTPDYGYTF. The CDR3 coding sequence is TGCAGTGCTAGTACGCCCGACTATGGCTACACCTTC.

The rearrangement uses TRBV7-2 and TRBJ1-2, with 10 bases identical to TRBD1. The germline V gene has CDR1 SGHTA and CDR2 FQGNSA. This CDR3 spans 17 amino acids. Trimming removed 4 bases from V and 6 bases from J; junction bases left unmatched: 14. The CDR3 region is CASSSTGTGAGSDGYTF. The CDR3 bases are TGTGCCAGCAGCTCGACCGGGACAGGGGCTGGTTCTGATGGCTACACCTTC.

This clonotype was seen more than once but under ten times. The CDR3 DNA sequence: TGTGCCAGCAGTTACGAAGGCCTCACCCAGCATTTT. Translating gives CASSYEGLTQHF. The chain uses TRBV6-2 or TRBV6-3 and TRBJ1-5, with D unclear. The V gene lost 2 bases and the J gene lost 11 bases, with 10 bases spanning the gap. CDR3 length: 12 amino acids. Germline V gene lookup returns CDR1 MNHEY and CDR2 SVGEGT.

The chain recombines TRBV21-1 with TRBJ1-5. TRBV21-1 is an annotated pseudogene. The CDR3 runs 15 residues. CDR3 loop: CASSAEGGRNQPQHF. CDR3 coding DNA: TGTGCCAGCAGCGCCGAAGGAGGGCGCAATCAGCCCCAGCATTTT.

This clonotype was seen repeatedly, ten times or more. This chain uses TRBV7-2 with TRBJ1-2; D might be TRBD1 (5 bases). Per the germline V gene, CDR1 is SGHTA and CDR2 is FQGNSA. V was pared by 5 bases and J by 8 bases, with 15 bases between. The CDR3 contains 13 residues. The CDR3 is CASSPRVKEGYTF. The CDR3, as DNA: TGTGCCAGCAGCCCCAGGGTCAAGGAGGGCTACACCTTC.

This clonotype was counted a few times. The chain has TRBV20-1 and TRBJ1-3; D remains ambiguous. The germline V gene encodes CDR1 DFQATT and CDR2 SNEGSKA (reference sequence). Trimming took off 1 base at V and 3 bases at J, with 13 bases between the two ends. The CDR3 loop spans 15 amino acids. Here the CDR3 reads CSARVAGRFGNTIYF. The CDR3 DNA reads as TGCAGTGCTAGAGTCGCAGGTCGGTTTGGAAACACCATATATTTT.

This clonotype occurred a few times. This chain joins TRBV5-1 and TRBJ2-1; TRBD2 agrees at 7 bases. Looked up from germline, CDR1 is SGHRS and CDR2 is YFSETQ. The CDR3 consists of 15 residues. Trimming at V came to 3 bases and at J to 2 bases, leaving 5 bases not matched to a gene. CDR3 sequence (DNA): TGCGCCAGCAGCTCCGGACTAGGGCCCTACAATGAGCAGTTCTTC. Translated: CASSSGLGPYNEQFF.

The sample holds a few counts of this clonotype. This chain links TRBV19 with TRBJ2-2; D gene unclear. The V gene's germline CDR1 is LNHDA and CDR2 SQIVND (reference sequence). V was clipped by 0 bases and J by 3 bases, with 2 bases between them. This CDR3 region has 13 residues. CDR3 nucleotides: TGTGCCAGTAGTATAGACGACACCGGGGAGCTGTTTTTT. As protein: CASSIDDTGELFF.

This clonotype has a handful of counts. V usage is TRBV2 and J usage is TRBJ2-3; D remains unclear. The CDR3 runs 11 residues. Germline CDR1 is SNHLY and CDR2 is FYNNEI. Trimming removed 11 bases at V and 5 bases at J, with 11 bases between. The CDR3 spells CARQNGDTQYF. The CDR3 DNA sequence: TGTGCCCGCCAGAATGGAGATACGCAGTATTTT.

The chain joins TRBV7-9 to TRBJ2-1, with 8 positions matching TRBD1. The V segment lost 4 bases and the J segment 6 bases; nucleotides outside the gene matches: 2. The CDR3 is 13 amino acids. Germline CDR1 reads SEHNR; CDR2 reads FQNEAQ (reference sequence). The CDR3 DNA reads as TGTGCCAGCAGCTCAGACAGGGGCAATGAGCAGTTCTTC. Translated: CASSSDRGNEQFF.

This clonotype was detected a few times. This rearrangement joins TRBV12-3 or TRBV12-4 to TRBJ2-2; D tentatively reads TRBD1 or TRBD2 (6 bases each). This CDR3 has 13 amino acids. Trimming stripped 3 bases from V and 6 bases from J, with 8 bases between. The CDR3: CASSFRGPGELFF. The CDR3 DNA sequence: TGTGCCAGCAGTTTCCGGGGGCCCGGGGAGCTGTTTTTT.

The rearrangement links TRBV20-1 to TRBJ1-4, with D unresolved. The CDR3 has 14 residues. The V end was cut by 0 bases, the J end by 6 bases, with 11 bases between. CDR1 is DFQATT and CDR2 is SNEGSKA in the germline V gene (reference sequence). CDR3 DNA sequence: TGCAGTGCTAGAGATGTTGAACGACATGAAAAACTGTTTTTT. Translation gives CSARDVERHEKLFF.

V gene TRBV24-1 combines with J gene TRBJ2-1; 8 bases map to TRBD2. Per germline, CDR1 KGHDR and CDR2 SFDVKD. This CDR3 is built from 15 residues. The V gene end was trimmed by 6 bases and the J gene end by 2 bases; junction bases not matched to a gene: 5. The CDR3 nucleotides read TGTGCCACCAGTCTCGCGGGGGGTGCCTACAATGAGCAGTTCTTC. It encodes CATSLAGGAYNEQFF.

The V gene is TRBV12-3 or TRBV12-4, the J gene TRBJ2-5; 7 positions match TRBD1. V shed 4 bases, J shed 3 bases, and the junction held 8 bases outside the gene matches. This CDR3 has 15 residues. The CDR3: CASSSGTAEEETQYF. The CDR3 nucleotides read TGTGCCAGCAGTTCCGGGACAGCTGAAGAAGAGACCCAGTACTTC.

This clonotype was counted between two and nine times. The CDR3 loop reads CAIPGTSVTGELFF. As DNA, the CDR3 is TGTGCCATACCCGGGACTAGTGTCACCGGGGAGCTGTTTTTT. The genes are TRBV10-3 and TRBJ2-2; 8 bases line up with TRBD2. Germline CDR1 and CDR2: ENHRY and SYGVKD. The CDR3 contains 14 residues. With 9 bases clipped from V and 4 bases from J, the junction kept 7 bases outside the gene matches.

J is TRBJ2-3 and V is TRBV7-2; TRBD1 might be the D (5 bases). Between the trimmed V and J ends, which lost 9 bases and 2 bases, there was a span of 21 bases. CDR1 is SGHTA and CDR2 is FQGNSA in the germline V gene. CDR3 length equals 16 residues. Here the CDR3 reads CASTTSQDTFTDTQYF. The CDR3 DNA follows: TGTGCCAGTACCACCTCCCAGGACACTTTCACAGATACGCAGTATTTT. The whole variable domain, remainder taken from reference TRBV7-2 and TRBJ2-3, is GAGVSQSPSNKVTEKGKDVELRCDPISGHTALYWYRQSLGQGLEFLIYFQGNSAPDKSGLPSDRFSAERTGGSVSTLTIQRTQQEDSAVYLCASTTSQDTFTDTQYFGPGTRLTVL.

This clonotype has just a few counts. The rearrangement joins TRBV5-8 to TRBJ2-5, with 11 bases aligning to TRBD2. J was trimmed by 4 bases and V by 0 bases; bases with no gene match: 5. The germline V gene encodes CDR1 SGHTS and CDR2 YDEGEE. The CDR3 is made up of 16 amino acids. CDR3 residues: CASSLVALAGGETQYF. The CDR3, as DNA: TGTGCCAGCAGCTTGGTGGCCCTAGCGGGGGGAGAGACCCAGTACTTC.

The V gene is TRBV7-6, the J gene TRBJ1-1; D perhaps matches TRBD1 (5 bases). Germline-derived CDR1 and CDR2 are SGHVS and FNYEAQ. The CDR3 totals 13 residues. The V end lost 1 base, the J end lost 10 bases, and 13 bases lay between the germline ends. CDR3 in amino acids: CASSLVEGRGAFF. As DNA, the CDR3 is TGTGCCAGCAGCTTAGTAGAGGGGCGCGGAGCTTTCTTT.

This chain uses TRBV14 with TRBJ1-6; D is possibly TRBD1 (5 bases). The CDR3 consists of 16 residues. CDR1 SGHDN and CDR2 FVKESK come from the germline V gene. Trimming took off 0 bases at V and 14 bases at J, with 20 bases between the two ends. For the CDR3, the DNA is TGTGCCAGCAGCCAAGATATCGGGCAGGGCCCCCAGGCCCTCCACTTT. Residues: CASSQDIGQGPQALHF. The variable domain in full, with the rest retrieved from reference TRBV14 and TRBJ1-6, is EAGVTQFPSHSVIEKGQTVTLRCDPISGHDNLYWYRRVMGKEIKFLLHFVKESKQDESGMPNNRFLAERTGGTYSTLKVQPAELEDSGVYFCASSQDIGQGPQALHFGNGTRLTVT.

This chain connects TRBV5-4 to TRBJ2-2, with 7 bases identical to TRBD1. This CDR3 comprises 14 residues. Germline V lookup: CDR1 SGHNT, CDR2 YYREEE (reference sequence). The trim removed 6 bases at V and 3 bases at J, leaving 5 bases unmatched. The CDR3 loop reads CASTPGQDTGELFF. As DNA, the CDR3 is TGTGCCAGCACCCCTGGACAGGACACCGGGGAGCTGTTTTTT.

V gene TRBV20-1 combines with J gene TRBJ2-3; D is tentatively TRBD1 or TRBD2 (5 bases each). Trimming took 3 bases from V and 4 from J, leaving 8 bases between them. The CDR3 runs 12 residues. Germline V gene lookup returns CDR1 DFQATT and CDR2 SNEGSKA (reference sequence). CDR3 nucleotide sequence: TGCAGTGCTAGGGGGGAGCCAGATACGCAGTATTTT. Translation gives CSARGEPDTQYF.

This clonotype has a handful of counts. The chain is built from TRBV6-5 and TRBJ1-1, with 10 bases that match TRBD1. The J segment lost 1 base and the V segment lost 2 bases, leaving 4 bases of the junction unmatched. CDR3 length equals 16 residues. Germline CDR1 and CDR2: MNHEY and SVGAGI. The CDR3 protein is CASSYPRTGGNTEAFF. As DNA, the CDR3 is TGTGCCAGCAGTTACCCGAGGACAGGGGGGAACACTGAAGCTTTCTTT.

The chain employs TRBV5-1 and TRBJ2-7; 9 bases are shared with TRBD1. CDR3 length: 15 amino acids. The trim removed 0 bases at V and 4 bases at J, leaving 5 bases unmatched. CDR1 is SGHRS, CDR2 YFSETQ, per germline. The CDR3 nucleotides read TGCGCCAGCAGCTTGGTTGGGACAGGGTTTTACGAGCAGTACTTC. It is translated as CASSLVGTGFYEQYF.

This clonotype was observed at least ten times. The rearrangement links TRBV5-6 to TRBJ2-7; either TRBD1 or TRBD2 may supply D (5 bases each). The CDR3 runs 14 residues. Germline lookup yields CDR1 SGHDT and CDR2 YYEEEE. V dropped 2 bases and J dropped 2 bases, with 11 bases sitting between them. The CDR3 is CASSFRDATYEQYV. The CDR3, as DNA: TGTGCCAGCAGCTTCCGGGACGCCACCTACGAGCAGTACGTC.

This clonotype was seen ten or more times. The rearrangement uses TRBV5-1 and TRBJ1-2; TRBD1 is a possible D gene (5 bases). CDR1 is SGHRS and CDR2 is YFSETQ in the germline V gene. The CDR3 consists of 12 residues. The V end lost 4 bases, the J end lost 7 bases, and 11 bases lay between the germline ends. The CDR3 coding sequence is TGCGCCAGCAGCCAGGACAAGGTTGGCTACACCTTC. This gives the protein CASSQDKVGYTF. Combining the CDR3 with reference TRBV5-1 and TRBJ1-2 gives the whole variable domain KAGVTQTPRYLIKTRGQQVTLSCSPISGHRSVSWYQQTPGQGLQFLFEYFSETQRNKGNFPGRFSGRQFSNSRSEMNVSTLELGDSALYLCASSQDKVGYTFGSGTRLTVV.

This clonotype has a single count. This rearrangement joins TRBV11-2 to TRBJ2-5, with D hard to call. Germline CDR1 SGHAT, CDR2 FQNNGV. The CDR3 consists of 14 residues. The V end was cut by 0 bases, the J end by 7 bases, with 12 bases between. The DNA for the CDR3 is TGTGCCAGCAGCTTAGACCGACTCACCGGGACCCAGTACTTC. It specifies CASSLDRLTGTQYF.

The chain joins TRBV7-9 to TRBJ1-4, with D perhaps TRBD1 (6 bases). V lost 5 bases to trimming and J lost 7 bases, with 11 bases between them. The CDR3 is made up of 13 amino acids. The germline gives CDR1 SEHNR, CDR2 FQNEAQ (reference sequence). CDR3: CASSPGAGEKLFF. The CDR3 bases are TGTGCCAGCAGCCCAGGGGCTGGTGAAAAACTGTTTTTT.

This clonotype showed up many times. The chain carries TRBV12-3 or TRBV12-4 and TRBJ2-5; 11 positions match TRBD1. Germline trimming cut 5 bases from V and 4 bases from J; bases unmatched to any gene: 6. The CDR3 has 15 amino acids. CDR3 region: CASSPRTGGGETQYF. The CDR3 nucleotides read TGTGCCAGCAGTCCCCGGACAGGGGGCGGAGAGACCCAGTACTTC.

This clonotype was observed at least ten times. CDR3 sequence reads: CASSQVPGGAQYF. The CDR3 DNA sequence: TGCGCCAGCAGCCAAGTGCCCGGTGGTGCGCAGTATTTT. The V call is TRBV4-1, the J call TRBJ2-3, with D unresolved. Germline V gene sequence: CDR1 MGHRA, CDR2 YSYEKL. Trimming took off 1 base at V and 10 bases at J, with 12 bases between the two ends. The CDR3 has 13 amino acids.